This T cell receptor beta chain was retrieved from a study of neurological immune-mediated disorders. This clonotype appeared many times. The V and J ends lost 2 bases and 0 bases, in that order; junction bases with no gene match: 6. Per the germline V gene, CDR1 is DFQATT and CDR2 is SNEGSKA (reference sequence). The CDR3 runs to 17 residues. The cDNA was generated by 5'RACE with 10-nucleotide random UMIs. Every sequencing run drew on 15-18 subjects and yielded over 180 million TCR-beta sequences. One entry per CDR3 protein, called by TCRdb with MiXCR from the 5' RACE reads. Of roughly 50,000 distinct CDR3 sequences detected, roughly 12% appear once; the ten largest clones hold roughly 10%. Time point reported: longitudinal time-point 3. The unsorted libraries were produced from 2 million PBMCs held at -80 C.

The chain carries TRBV20-1 and TRBJ1-6; 8 bases match TRBD1. The sequence derives from a male donor with HTLV-1-associated myelopathy (HAM/TSP). Sequenced: PBMCs. The CDR3: CSARKTGGSSYNSPLHF. The DNA of the CDR3 is TGCAGTGCTAGAAAAACAGGGGGGAGCTCCTATAATTCACCCCTCCACTTT.